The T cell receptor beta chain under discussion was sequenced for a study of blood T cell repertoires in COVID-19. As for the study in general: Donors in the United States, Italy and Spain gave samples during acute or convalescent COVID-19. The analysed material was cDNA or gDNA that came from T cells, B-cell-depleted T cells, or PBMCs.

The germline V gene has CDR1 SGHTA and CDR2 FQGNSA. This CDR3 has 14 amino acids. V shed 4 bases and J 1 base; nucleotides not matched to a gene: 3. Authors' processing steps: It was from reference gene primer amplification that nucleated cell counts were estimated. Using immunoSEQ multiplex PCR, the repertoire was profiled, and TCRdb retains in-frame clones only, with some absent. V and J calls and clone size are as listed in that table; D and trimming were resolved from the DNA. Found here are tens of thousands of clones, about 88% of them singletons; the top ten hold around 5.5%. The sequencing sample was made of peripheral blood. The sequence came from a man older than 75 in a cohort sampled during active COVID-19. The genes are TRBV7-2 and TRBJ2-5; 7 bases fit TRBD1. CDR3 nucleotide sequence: TGTGCCAGCAGCTCGGGACAGTTCCAAGAGACCCAGTACTTC. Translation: CASSSGQFQETQYF.